These 26 T cell receptor beta chains came from one sample sequenced in a study of shared clonotypes between healthy human individuals. Method: immunoSEQ multiplex PCR; TCRdb's copy keeps in-frame clones and lacks some. The data contain 950,000 to 1,200,000 clones, approximately 77% of them singletons. The sequencing sample was made of memory CD4+ T cells from PBMCs. The subset is: CD45RA-negative fraction. Receptor source: a man in his late teens or twenties in good health. Some clones in this sample may be carry-over from other donors' samples.

This clone has just a few counts. The sample has other DNA sequences that encode this CDR3 too. V gene TRBV28 combines with J gene TRBJ1-1, with 10 positions matching TRBD1. Trimming took 4 bases from V and 3 from J; bases not matched to a gene: 2. Looked up from germline, CDR1 is MDHEN and CDR2 is SYDVKM. The CDR3 contains 14 residues. CDR3 amino acids: CASSSGQGDTEAFF. The CDR3 DNA sequence: TGTGCCAGCAGTTCCGGACAGGGGGACACTGAAGCTTTCTTT.

The chain employs TRBV19 and TRBJ1-5; D call uncertain. This CDR3 is built from 12 residues. Trimming cost V 10 bases and J 7 bases, with 14 bases left between them. Per germline, CDR1 LNHDA and CDR2 SQIVND (reference sequence). CDR3 nucleotide sequence: TGTGCCACTCGGGGTACGGGCCAGCCCCAGCATTTT. Translating it yields CATRGTGQPQHF.

V is TRBV19 and J is TRBJ2-7; D perhaps matches TRBD2 (5 bases). The CDR3 is 15 residues long. Germline lookup yields CDR1 LNHDA and CDR2 SQIVND (reference sequence). Trimming pared 5 bases from V and 0 bases from J, leaving 14 bases between. The CDR3 DNA sequence: TGTGCCAGTAGTGCTGACTACCAGAGCTCCTACGAGCAGTACTTC. This sequence encodes CASSADYQSSYEQYF.

This clone came up once. The chain couples TRBV27 to TRBJ1-2; 7 bases line up with TRBD1. CDR1 is MNHEY and CDR2 is SMNVEV in the germline V gene (reference sequence). After removal of 1 base from V and 5 bases from J, the junction contained 13 bases not matched to a gene. The CDR3 is 17 residues long. This CDR3 reads CASSLLAGQEWIYGYTF. The CDR3 nucleotides read TGTGCCAGCAGTTTATTGGCCGGACAGGAATGGATTTATGGCTACACCTTC.

With respect to this clone: Other DNA sequences within the sample encode an identical CDR3. The CDR3 coding sequence is TGTGCCAGCAGTGCTACGGGGGGCCATCAGCCCCAGCATTTT. It codes for CASSATGGHQPQHF. J is TRBJ1-5 and V is TRBV2; possibly TRBD1 for D (6 bases). V was pared by 4 bases and J by 5 bases, with 12 bases between. The CDR3 has 14 residues. Germline assignment: CDR1 SNHLY and CDR2 FYNNEI.

The chain employs TRBV5-1 and TRBJ1-1; D uncertain. The CDR3 covers 16 residues. CDR1 SGHRS and CDR2 YFSETQ come from the germline V gene. V gave up 1 base and J gave up 0 bases, with 13 bases separating them. The CDR3 nucleotides read TGCGCCAGCAGCTTGTTGGGCCCTCCAGTGAACACTGAAGCTTTCTTT. Translating it yields CASSLLGPPVNTEAFF.

This sequence joins TRBV29-1 and TRBJ2-7; the D is unclear. Trimming cost V 5 bases and J 4 bases, with 6 bases left between them. Germline CDR1 is SQVTM and CDR2 is ANQGSEA. The CDR3 has 10 amino acids. CDR3: CSVTGYEQYF. The CDR3 region has the DNA TGCAGCGTTACCGGTTACGAGCAGTACTTC.

The chain is built from TRBV19 and TRBJ2-5, with 8 bases aligning to TRBD2. The CDR3 covers 15 residues. From germline, CDR1 is LNHDA and CDR2 SQIVND (reference sequence). Trimming at V came to 6 bases and at J to 5 bases, leaving 11 bases not matched to a gene. CDR3 bases: TGTGCCAGTAGCGGGAGGGCGTCGGTATGGGAGACCCAGTACTTC. This encodes CASSGRASVWETQYF.

CDR3 residues: CASSLVSGQETQYF. Written as DNA, the CDR3 is TGTGCCAGCAGCTTAGTGTCAGGACAAGAGACCCAGTACTTC. V gene TRBV7-7 combines with J gene TRBJ2-5; D is ambiguous. Trimming left V 1 base short and J 2 bases short, with 8 bases between. This CDR3 region has 14 residues. Germline CDR1 reads SSHAT; CDR2 reads FNYEAQ (reference sequence).

The rearrangement joins TRBV5-1 to TRBJ1-2, with D possibly TRBD1 on 5 matching bases. The CDR3 length is 13 residues. V was cut by 0 bases and J by 11 bases, with 14 bases left in between. Germline assignment: CDR1 SGHRS and CDR2 YFSETQ. CDR3 nucleotide sequence: TGCGCCAGCAGCTTGGTGGGGGTTTTTGGTTACACCTTC. Its translation is CASSLVGVFGYTF.

V and J are TRBV5-4 and TRBJ2-7; 7 bases line up with TRBD1. The germline V gene has CDR1 SGHNT and CDR2 YYREEE (reference sequence). Trimming cost V 3 bases and J 2 bases; bases outside gene matches: 5. The CDR3 sequence is 14 residues long. The CDR3 nucleotides are TGTGCCAGCAGCTCGGCAGGGGGTCCCTACGAGCAGTACTTC. The encoded protein is CASSSAGGPYEQYF.

This clone was picked up a small number of times. The sample holds other DNA sequences that translate to the same CDR3. The rearrangement links TRBV27 to TRBJ2-1, with 8 bases identical to TRBD2. The CDR3 loop spans 15 amino acids. Per the germline V gene, CDR1 is MNHEY and CDR2 is SMNVEV (reference sequence). J was trimmed by 6 bases and V by 4 bases; bases with no gene match: 8. The CDR3 DNA follows: TGTGCCAGCAGTTACAGGCGGGAGGTTCCCAATGAGCAGTTCTTC. It specifies CASSYRREVPNEQFF.

In the case of this clone: Other DNA sequences in this specimen translate into the identical CDR3. The gene calls are TRBV11-2 and TRBJ2-1, with 7 bases matching TRBD1. The CDR3 contains 15 residues. CDR1 and CDR2 (germline): SGHAT, FQNNGV. The ends lost 5 bases at V and 4 bases at J; junction bases unmatched: 8. In DNA, the CDR3 is TGTGCCAGCAGCCTTGGGACAGCCCTATACAATGAGCAGTTCTTC. Its translation is CASSLGTALYNEQFF.

V gene TRBV19 combines with J gene TRBJ2-7; D possibly corresponds to TRBD2 (6 bases). CDR3 length equals 14 residues. CDR1 and CDR2 from the germline V gene are LNHDA and SQIVND (reference sequence). Deletions cut 5 bases from V and 3 bases from J, with 14 bases between. For the CDR3, the DNA is TGTGCCAGTAGTGGAACCGGGACTCGCTACGAGCAGTACTTC. Amino acid sequence: CASSGTGTRYEQYF.

This chain connects TRBV28 to TRBJ2-3, with a weak D call TRBD1 (6 bases). Germline V gene sequence: CDR1 MDHEN, CDR2 SYDVKM. This CDR3 region has 15 residues. V gave up 6 bases and J gave up 0 bases, with 13 bases separating them. The CDR3 loop is CASRSTGYSTDTQYF. In DNA form, the CDR3 reads TGTGCCAGCAGATCGACAGGCTATAGCACAGATACGCAGTATTTT.

The rearrangement links TRBV5-1 to TRBJ2-1, with 11 bases fitting TRBD2. This CDR3 has 15 residues. The germline CDR1 and CDR2 sequences are SGHRS and YFSETQ. The trim removed 7 bases at V and 6 bases at J, leaving 9 bases unmatched. CDR3 sequence: CASSFTSGSPNEQFF. Here the CDR3 DNA reads TGCGCCAGCTCGTTTACTAGCGGGAGTCCCAATGAGCAGTTCTTC.

The chain has TRBV4-3 and TRBJ1-1; the D is unclear. This CDR3 has 14 amino acids. Looked up from germline, CDR1 is LGHNA and CDR2 is YSLEER. V lost 0 bases, J lost 6 bases, and 11 bases lay in between. The CDR3 loop is CASSQDTGLSEAFF. The CDR3 nucleotides are TGCGCCAGCAGCCAAGACACTGGGCTCTCTGAAGCTTTCTTT.

A few counts support this clone. This sample also contains other DNA sequences that code for the same CDR3. The chain joins TRBV15 to TRBJ1-4; D uncertain. Deletions cut 1 base from V and 8 bases from J, with 5 bases between. Germline-derived CDR1 and CDR2 are LNHNV and YYDKDF (reference sequence). The length of the CDR3 is 12 residues. CDR3 amino acids: CATSRGSEKLFF. CDR3 nucleotides: TGTGCCACCAGCAGAGGAAGCGAAAAACTGTTTTTT.

This sequence joins TRBV4-1 and TRBJ2-3, with TRBD1 as a possible D gene (6 bases). Per germline, CDR1 MGHRA and CDR2 YSYEKL. This CDR3 region has 16 residues. V dropped 2 bases and J dropped 6 bases, with 18 bases sitting between them. The CDR3 DNA reads as TGCGCCAGCAGCCAAACGGGGACACCCATGGGGGATACGCAGTATTTT. Translating gives CASSQTGTPMGDTQYF.

The chain has TRBV5-6 and TRBJ2-2; perhaps TRBD2 as D (5 bases). V was pared by 7 bases and J by 4 bases, with 14 bases between. Germline CDR1 reads SGHDT; CDR2 reads YYEEEE. The CDR3 contains 14 residues. The DNA for the CDR3 is TGTGCCAGCCTCCGGGATGCGGGCACCGGGGAGCTGTTTTTT. Translating gives CASLRDAGTGELFF.

The V call is TRBV7-2, the J call TRBJ2-3; 8 bases agree with TRBD1. J lost 3 bases, V lost 5 bases, and 13 bases had no gene match. This CDR3 has 17 residues. Per the germline V gene, CDR1 is SGHTA and CDR2 is FQGNSA. CDR3 sequence reads: CASSALRGRRWTDTQYF. The CDR3 region has the DNA TGTGCCAGCAGCGCGCTCAGGGGGCGCAGGTGGACAGATACGCAGTATTTT.

The V gene is TRBV15, the J gene TRBJ2-3; D perhaps matches TRBD1 (6 bases). V lost 3 bases and J 1 base, leaving 20 bases between the germline ends. The CDR3 sequence is 18 residues long. Germline V gives CDR1 LNHNV, CDR2 YYDKDF (reference sequence). The CDR3 here is CATSRARLGAKGTDTQYF. Here the CDR3 DNA reads TGTGCCACCAGCAGGGCCCGGTTGGGGGCGAAGGGCACAGATACGCAGTATTTT.

In this sample, this clone turned up once. The chain uses TRBV6-6 and TRBJ2-2; possibly TRBD1 for D (6 bases). V was shortened by 10 bases and J by 5 bases, with 17 bases between the two germline ends. The CDR3 runs to 14 residues. Looked up from germline, CDR1 is MNHNY and CDR2 is SVGAGI (reference sequence). This chain's CDR3 is CATTRGAETGELFF. DNA of the CDR3: TGTGCCACTACCAGGGGAGCGGAAACCGGGGAGCTGTTTTTT.

The rearrangement links TRBV5-1 to TRBJ1-1; no reliable D call. From germline, CDR1 is SGHRS and CDR2 YFSETQ. The CDR3 runs 14 residues. V was cut by 1 base and J by 2 bases, with 9 bases left in between. CDR3 nucleotide sequence: TGCGCCAGCAGCTTGCAGGAGATAAACACTGAAGCTTTCTTT. Translating gives CASSLQEINTEAFF. The full variable domain, rest sourced from reference TRBV5-1 and TRBJ1-1, is KAGVTQTPRYLIKTRGQQVTLSCSPISGHRSVSWYQQTPGQGLQFLFEYFSETQRNKGNFPGRFSGRQFSNSRSEMNVSTLELGDSALYLCASSLQEINTEAFFGQGTRLTVV.

The chain combines TRBV30 with TRBJ2-2; TRBD1 might be the D (6 bases). Germline CDR1 is GTSNPN and CDR2 is SVGIG (reference sequence). The CDR3 contains 15 residues. Trimming stripped 0 bases from V and 3 bases from J, with 11 bases between. In nucleotides, the CDR3 is TGTGCCTGGAGTGTGCAGGGGCGCGACACCGGGGAGCTGTTTTTT. Amino acids: CAWSVQGRDTGELFF.

The CDR3 DNA sequence: TGTGCCAGTAGTCCCCGGGGGGGCACAGATACGCAGTATTTT. This encodes CASSPRGGTDTQYF. The chain joins TRBV19 to TRBJ2-3; 7 bases line up with TRBD2. The CDR3 is 14 amino acids. V was pared by 5 bases and J by 1 base, with 3 bases of the junction left unmatched. Germline assignment: CDR1 LNHDA and CDR2 SQIVND (reference sequence). Complete variable domain (other parts from reference TRBV19 and TRBJ2-3): DGGITQSPKYLFRKEGQNVTLSCEQNLNHDAMYWYRQDPGQGLRLIYYSQIVNDFQKGDIAEGYSVSREKKESFPLTVTSAQKNPTAFYLCASSPRGGTDTQYFGPGTRLTVL.